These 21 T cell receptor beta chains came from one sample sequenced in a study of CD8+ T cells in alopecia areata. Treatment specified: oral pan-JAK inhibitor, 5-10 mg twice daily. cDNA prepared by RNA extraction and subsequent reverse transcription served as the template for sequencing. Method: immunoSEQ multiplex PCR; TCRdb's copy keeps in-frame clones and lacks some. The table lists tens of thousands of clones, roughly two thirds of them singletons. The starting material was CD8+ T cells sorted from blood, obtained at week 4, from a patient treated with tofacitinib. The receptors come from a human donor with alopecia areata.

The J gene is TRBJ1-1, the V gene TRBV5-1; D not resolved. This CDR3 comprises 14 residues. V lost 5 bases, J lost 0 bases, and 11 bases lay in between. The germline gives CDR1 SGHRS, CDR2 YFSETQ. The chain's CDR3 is CASSFSDMNTEAFF. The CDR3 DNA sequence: TGCGCCAGCAGTTTCAGTGACATGAACACTGAAGCTTTCTTT.

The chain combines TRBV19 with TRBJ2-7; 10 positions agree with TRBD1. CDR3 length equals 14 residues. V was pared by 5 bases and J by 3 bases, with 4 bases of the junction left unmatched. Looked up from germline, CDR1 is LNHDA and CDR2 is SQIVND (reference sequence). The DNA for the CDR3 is TGTGCCAGTAGTGCCCGGGACAGGGGCTACGAGCAGTACTTC. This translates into CASSARDRGYEQYF. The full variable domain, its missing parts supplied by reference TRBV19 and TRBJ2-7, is DGGITQSPKYLFRKEGQNVTLSCEQNLNHDAMYWYRQDPGQGLRLIYYSQIVNDFQKGDIAEGYSVSREKKESFPLTVTSAQKNPTAFYLCASSARDRGYEQYFGPGTRLTVT.

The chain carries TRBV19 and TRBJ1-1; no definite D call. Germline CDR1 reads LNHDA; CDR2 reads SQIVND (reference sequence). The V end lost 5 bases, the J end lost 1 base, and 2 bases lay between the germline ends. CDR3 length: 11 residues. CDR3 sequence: CASSWNTEAFF. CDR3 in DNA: TGTGCCAGTAGTTGGAACACTGAAGCTTTCTTT.

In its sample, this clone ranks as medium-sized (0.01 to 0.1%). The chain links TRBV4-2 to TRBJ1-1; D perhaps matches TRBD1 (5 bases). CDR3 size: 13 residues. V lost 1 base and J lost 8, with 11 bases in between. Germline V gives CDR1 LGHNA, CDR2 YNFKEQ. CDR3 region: CASSQAPGKEAFF. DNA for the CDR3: TGTGCCAGCAGCCAAGCCCCAGGGAAAGAAGCTTTCTTT.

CDR3 sequence (DNA): TGTGCCTGGAGTCGAATGGAAGAGGCTTTCTTT. Translated: CAWSRMEEAFF. The V and J genes are TRBV30 and TRBJ1-1; D remains ambiguous. Per the germline V gene, CDR1 is GTSNPN and CDR2 is SVGIG (reference sequence). This CDR3 spans 11 amino acids. Trimming removed 2 bases at V and 11 bases at J, with 12 bases between.

CDR3: CASSEGGGGQFAEAFF. The CDR3 coding sequence is TGTGCCAGCAGTGAAGGAGGGGGAGGTCAGTTTGCTGAAGCTTTCTTT. The chain has TRBV25-1 and TRBJ1-1; D is perhaps TRBD1 (6 bases). This CDR3 region has 16 residues. V shed 2 bases and J shed 6 bases, with 19 bases lying between them. Germline values: CDR1 MGHDK, CDR2 SYGVNS.

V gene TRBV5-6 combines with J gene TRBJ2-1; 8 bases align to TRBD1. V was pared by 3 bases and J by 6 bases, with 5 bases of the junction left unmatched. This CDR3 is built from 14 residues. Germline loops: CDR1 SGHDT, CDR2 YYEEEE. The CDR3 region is CASSSGTGLNEQFF. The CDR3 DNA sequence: TGTGCCAGCAGCTCCGGGACAGGTCTCAATGAGCAGTTCTTC.

The CDR3 sequence is CSVEPRDTGELFF. In nucleotides, the CDR3 is TGCAGCGTTGAACCCCGGGACACCGGGGAGCTGTTTTTT. The V and J genes are TRBV29-1 and TRBJ2-2; unclear D gene. CDR3 length: 13 amino acids. Germline values: CDR1 SQVTM, CDR2 ANQGSEA. V lost 2 bases and J 3 bases, leaving 7 bases between the germline ends.

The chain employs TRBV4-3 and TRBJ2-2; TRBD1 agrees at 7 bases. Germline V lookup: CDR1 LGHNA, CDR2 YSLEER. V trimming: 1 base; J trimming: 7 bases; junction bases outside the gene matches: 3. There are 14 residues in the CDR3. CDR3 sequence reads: CASSQGQGNGELFF. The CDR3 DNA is TGCGCCAGCAGCCAAGGACAGGGTAACGGGGAGCTGTTTTTT.

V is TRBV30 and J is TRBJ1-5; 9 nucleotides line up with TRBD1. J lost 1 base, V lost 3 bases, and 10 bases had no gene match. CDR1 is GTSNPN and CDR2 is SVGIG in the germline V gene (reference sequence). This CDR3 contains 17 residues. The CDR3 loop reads CAWSIDRGKVSNQPQHF. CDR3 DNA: TGTGCCTGGAGCATAGACAGGGGGAAGGTGAGCAATCAGCCCCAGCATTTT.

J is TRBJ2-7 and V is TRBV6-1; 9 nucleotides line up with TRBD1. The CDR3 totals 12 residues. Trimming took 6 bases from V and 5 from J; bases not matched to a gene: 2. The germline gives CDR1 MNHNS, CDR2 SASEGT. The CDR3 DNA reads TGTGCCAGCAGGGACAGGGGCCACGAGCAGTACTTC. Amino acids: CASRDRGHEQYF.

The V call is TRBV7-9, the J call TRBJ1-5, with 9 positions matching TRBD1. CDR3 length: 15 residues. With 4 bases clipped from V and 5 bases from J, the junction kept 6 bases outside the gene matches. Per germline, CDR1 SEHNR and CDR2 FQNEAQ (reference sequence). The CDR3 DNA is TGTGCCAGCAGCTCCGGGACAGGGTTGTATCAGCCCCAGCATTTT. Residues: CASSSGTGLYQPQHF.

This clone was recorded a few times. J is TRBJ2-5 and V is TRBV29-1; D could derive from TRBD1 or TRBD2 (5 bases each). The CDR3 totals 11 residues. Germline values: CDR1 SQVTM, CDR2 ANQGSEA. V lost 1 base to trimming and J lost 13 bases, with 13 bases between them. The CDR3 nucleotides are TGCAGCGTTGAAGCATCACCGGGACCGTACTTC. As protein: CSVEASPGPYF.

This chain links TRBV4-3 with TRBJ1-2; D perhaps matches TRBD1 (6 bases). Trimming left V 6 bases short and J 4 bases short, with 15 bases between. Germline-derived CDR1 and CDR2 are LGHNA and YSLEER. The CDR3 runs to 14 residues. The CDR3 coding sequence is TGCGCCAGCAGTCCTGACCGGGACACCTATGGCTACACCTTC. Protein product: CASSPDRDTYGYTF.

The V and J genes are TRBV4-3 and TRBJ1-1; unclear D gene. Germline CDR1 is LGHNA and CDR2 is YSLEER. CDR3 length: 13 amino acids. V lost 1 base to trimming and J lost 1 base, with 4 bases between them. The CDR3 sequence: CASSQGANTEAFF. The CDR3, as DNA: TGCGCCAGCAGCCAAGGGGCGAACACTGAAGCTTTCTTT.

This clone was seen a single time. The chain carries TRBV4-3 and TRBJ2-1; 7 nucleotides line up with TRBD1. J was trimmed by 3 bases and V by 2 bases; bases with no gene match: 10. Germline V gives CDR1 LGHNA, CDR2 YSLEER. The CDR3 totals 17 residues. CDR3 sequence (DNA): TGCGCCAGCAGCCAATCGTTACCGGGACAGCTCTACAATGAGCAGTTCTTC. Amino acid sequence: CASSQSLPGQLYNEQFF.

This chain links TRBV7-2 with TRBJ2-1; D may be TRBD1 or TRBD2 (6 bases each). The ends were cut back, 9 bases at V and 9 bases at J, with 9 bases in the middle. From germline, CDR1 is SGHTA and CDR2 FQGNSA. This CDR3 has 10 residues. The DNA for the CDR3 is TGTGCCAGGGGGGGCGGTGAGCAGTTCTTC. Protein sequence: CARGGGEQFF.

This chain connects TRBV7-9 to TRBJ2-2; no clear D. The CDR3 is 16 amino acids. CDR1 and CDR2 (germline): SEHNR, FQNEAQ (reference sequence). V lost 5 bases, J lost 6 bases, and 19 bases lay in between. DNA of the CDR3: TGTGCCAGCAGCCCAAGGACCCGTCCCGGTGCCGGGGAGCTGTTTTTT. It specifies CASSPRTRPGAGELFF.

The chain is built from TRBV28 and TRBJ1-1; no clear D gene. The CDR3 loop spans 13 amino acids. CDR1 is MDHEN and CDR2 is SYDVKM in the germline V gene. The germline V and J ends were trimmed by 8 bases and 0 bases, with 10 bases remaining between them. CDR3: CASVQLMNTEAFF. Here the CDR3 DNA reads TGTGCCAGCGTCCAGCTCATGAACACTGAAGCTTTCTTT.

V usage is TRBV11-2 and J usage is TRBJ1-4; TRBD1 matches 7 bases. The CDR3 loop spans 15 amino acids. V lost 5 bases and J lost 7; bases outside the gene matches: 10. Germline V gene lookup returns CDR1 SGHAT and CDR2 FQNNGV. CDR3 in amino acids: CASSPRQGSSEKLFF. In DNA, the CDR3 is TGTGCCAGCAGCCCCAGACAGGGATCTTCTGAAAAACTGTTTTTT.

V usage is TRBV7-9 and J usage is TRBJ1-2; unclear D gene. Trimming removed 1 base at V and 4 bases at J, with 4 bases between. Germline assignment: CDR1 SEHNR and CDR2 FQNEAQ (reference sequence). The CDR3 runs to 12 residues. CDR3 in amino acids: CASSLGTYGYTF. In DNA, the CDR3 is TGTGCCAGCAGCTTAGGCACCTATGGCTACACCTTC.